This TCR beta chain was captured in a study of blood T cell repertoires in COVID-19. The overall study: Acute and convalescent COVID-19 samples came from the United States, Italy and Spain.

Authors' processing steps: Quantification of nucleated cells was approximated via reference gene primer amplification. Libraries were prepared by immunoSEQ multiplex PCR; TCRdb keeps only in-frame clonotypes and omits some of them. That table is the source of V, J and clone size, and D and trimming were worked out from the DNA. The table includes approximately 170,000 clones, around 90% detected once. The CDR3 runs to 17 residues. Trimming took 2 bases from V and 5 from J, leaving 21 bases between them. Germline V gene lookup returns CDR1 SGHTA and CDR2 FQGNSA. This chain links TRBV7-2 with TRBJ2-5, with D possibly matching TRBD2 (6 bases). Sequenced input: peripheral blood. This receptor was obtained from a man aged 60 to 75 with acute or convalescent COVID-19. The CDR3 DNA is TGTGCCAGCAGCTTAAAAGGCGAACGGGGAGGAAGGGAGACCCAGTACTTC. Translated, it gives CASSLKGERGGRETQYF.